This record concerns one T cell receptor (beta chain) sequence. Its antigen remains unidentified. CDR3 length: 15 residues. V lost 2 bases, J lost 10 bases, and 9 bases stayed unmatched. Germline-derived CDR1 and CDR2 are SGHTA and FQGNSA. The sample comes from a study of beta chain features in type 1 diabetes. cDNA synthesis used the whole RNA isolate, giving expressed TCRB sequences. An average approximately 4 million reads came from naive, central memory and regulatory T cell samples. Sequencing was performed with immunoSEQ multiplex PCR; in TCRdb, only in-frame clones are kept and a portion is missing. The data contain hundreds of thousands of clones, approximately 8.2% of them seen just once; the ten biggest clones take up 0.44%. Via CD45RO/CCR7/CD25/CD127/CD95/CD27, cells of the CD4+ naive, central memory, regulatory and stem cell-like memory subsets were sorted. Study outcomes and limitations: High TCR expression in some cells could lead to their over-representation in cDNA sequencing.

Material: central memory CD4+ T cells from blood. The receptor comes from a woman under 30 in good health. This rearrangement joins TRBV7-2 to TRBJ2-1, with 9 nucleotides matching TRBD2. Written as DNA, the CDR3 is TGTGCCAGCAGCTTAAGTAGCGGGAGAGAGCACGAGCAGTTCTTC. Protein sequence: CASSLSSGREHEQFF.